The sequence of this T cell receptor (beta chain) was determined in a study of cytomegalovirus exposure and HLA in healthy donors (dated by TCRdb to 2016 to 2017). About the full investigation: According to a later analysis, one platform produced both the 100 to 150 validation repertoires and the 670 or so repertoires of the first cohort. The study aimed to test whether cataloging public T cell receptors could reveal signatures of past pathogen exposure. The study combined high-throughput TCR immunosequencing, statistical association of individual TCRs with disease status, and machine learning to predict cytomegalovirus infection status. Along with the approximately 600-subject first cohort, a separate validation cohort of 120 different subjects was used. The full study reports these points: According to the authors, the approach could potentially be generalized to other disease states and immunological phenotypes. Of the cluster scores, roughly 95% were above 0 in a later analysis, which found that TCRs clustered in the first cohort also tended to co-occur in the 95 to 150 validation repertoires. The study listed 150 to 200 TCR beta chains as associated with cytomegalovirus. The classifier was reported to diagnose cytomegalovirus status with high specificity and sensitivity in both the original and validation cohorts. In vitro tests confirmed that a few of the cytomegalovirus-associated TCR beta chains recognize cytomegalovirus antigens. While some public TCRs were present in many individuals, most TCR sequences turned up only very rarely across donors. The validation cohort had no HLA typing available for a later analysis, so co-occurrence within that cohort was assessed over all 120 or so repertoires.

The donors belonged to the validation cohort of under 150 subjects, which was separate from the 666-subject first cohort. Libraries were built with the immunoSEQ multiplex PCR assay. On the authors' methods: To diagnose cytomegalovirus status from the catalog of TCR beta chain sequences, a statistical classification framework was built. TCRdb took this table from immuneACCESS and kept in-frame rearrangements with V and J called. Such tables lack part of the clones; where checked against another copy, unresolved V genes explain under half of the gap, and the rest is unexplained. The V and J calls and clone size are taken from that table; D and trimming were inferred from the DNA. A total of about 140,000 clones appear in this sample, 85% to 90% of them only once. Clones ranked in the top ten supply 7.9% of the sample. V is clipped by 10 bases and J by 4 bases, and the sequence between their germline boundaries is 14 bases long. CDR1 ENHRY and CDR2 SYGVKD were looked up in the germline V gene. From the cysteine through the phenylalanine, the CDR3 covers 14 amino acids. Solely the CDR3 DNA is kept, with 42 bases framed from the first base.

Details on this clone: Which antigen it targets is not known. The sample holds no much larger clone one base away, and base qualities are not on file.

This receptor was identified in a woman between 18 and 29 years old in good health and CMV-seropositive. The sequencing input was PBMCs. The sequence joins TRBV10-3 to TRBJ1-6, with the D segment identity uncertain. This receptor has the CDR3 CATTREPYNSPLHF. Here is the DNA: TGTGCCACCACCCGGGAACCGTATAATTCACCCCTCCACTTT.